The source of this T cell receptor (beta chain) is a study of T cells expressing NK-cell markers (dated by TCRdb to 2018 to 2020). Concerning the study at large: TCR beta-chain repertoires were profiled in sorted CD3+CD56+NKG2C+, CD3+CD56+NKG2C- and CD3+CD56-NKG2C+ T-cell subsets from fewer than 10 donors. Of the eight sequenced donors, seven were found to be HCMV-seropositive and one was found to be HCMV-seronegative. All eight donors whose samples were sequenced were randomly selected healthy volunteers, three of them men and five women. Sequencing of the libraries produced 2 x 150 bp reads on Illumina HiSeq 2000/2500, MiSeq or NextSeq. Summary of the overall study and its limitations: Whether the expanded NKG2C-expressing T cell clones were specific for HCMV antigens remained unclear. In more than 5 donors, the dominant CD3+CD56+NKG2C+ clonotypes were found to rank among the top 10 CD8+ clonotypes and to make up about 1.0-8% of CD8+ T cells. Those dominant clonotypes were again the most abundant among CD3+CD56-NKG2C+ cells in several donors, at about 28.3-65%.

A word on this clonotype: Its recognized antigen is unknown.

Per the germline V gene, SGHAT is the CDR1 and FQNNGV is the CDR2. Including the terminal cysteine and phenylalanine, the CDR3 comprises 18 residues. No nucleotide data were recorded. Sequencer: Illumina HiSeq 2000. TCR beta cDNA libraries were made by 5'RACE template switching that added a universal primer site and unique molecular identifiers. cDNA synthesis was primed from the TCR beta constant segment and was followed by two successive PCR amplification steps. The source study handled its data this way. MIGEC was used to demultiplex reads and group reads by UMI, and MiTCR was used to assemble and quantify clonotypes. To remove erroneous sequences, TCR cDNA sequences were retained only when supported by two or more reads. The tcR package was used for downstream repertoire analysis, with clonotypes matched between fractions based on CDR3 nucleotide sequence plus V segment. Antigen specificity was annotated against VDJdb with VDJmatch, allowing one amino acid substitution in CDR3. TCRdb reprocessed the reads into one record per CDR3 protein sequence, lacking DNA. V and J calls and clone size were set by TCRdb, not the authors. This sample's table lists some 110,000 distinct CDR3 sequences. The ten largest clones capture 18% of the sample.

To determine HCMV serostatus, a commercial ELISA kit was used to detect HCMV-specific IgG in serum. Ficoll density gradient centrifugation was used to isolate peripheral blood mononuclear cells from blood. The clonotype originates from a woman between 18 and 75 years old in good health. Sample: blood T cells: a sorted CD56 or NKG2C T cell subset, CD4+ or CD8+ T cells, or bulk PBMC T cells (not recorded which). The sequence is built from TRBV11-2 and TRBJ2-3; TCRdb reports TRBD2, a call that lacks DNA to check it against. CDR3 reads: CASTPLLDVAGLTDTQYF.